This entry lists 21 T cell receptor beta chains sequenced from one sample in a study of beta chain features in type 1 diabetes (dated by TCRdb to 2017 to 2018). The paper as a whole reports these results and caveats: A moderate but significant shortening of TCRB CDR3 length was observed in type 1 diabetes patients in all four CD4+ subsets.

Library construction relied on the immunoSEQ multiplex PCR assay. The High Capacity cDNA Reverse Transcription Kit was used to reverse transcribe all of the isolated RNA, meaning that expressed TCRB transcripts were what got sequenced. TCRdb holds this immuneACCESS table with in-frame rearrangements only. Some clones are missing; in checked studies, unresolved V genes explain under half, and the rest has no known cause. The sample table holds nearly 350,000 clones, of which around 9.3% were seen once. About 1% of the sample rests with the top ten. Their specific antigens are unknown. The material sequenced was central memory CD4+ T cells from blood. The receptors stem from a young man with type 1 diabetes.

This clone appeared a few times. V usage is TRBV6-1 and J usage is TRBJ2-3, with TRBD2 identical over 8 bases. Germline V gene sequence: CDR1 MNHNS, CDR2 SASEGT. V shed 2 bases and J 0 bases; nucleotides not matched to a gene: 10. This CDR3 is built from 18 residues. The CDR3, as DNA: TGTGCCAGCAGTGAAATGTTGGCGGGAGGCGCTAGCACAGATACGCAGTATTTT. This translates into CASSEMLAGGASTDTQYF.

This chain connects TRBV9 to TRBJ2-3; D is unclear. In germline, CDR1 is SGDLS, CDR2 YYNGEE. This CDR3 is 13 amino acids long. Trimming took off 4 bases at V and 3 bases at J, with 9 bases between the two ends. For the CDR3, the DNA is TGTGCCAGCAGCCAGTCTTGGACAGATACGCAGTATTTT. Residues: CASSQSWTDTQYF.

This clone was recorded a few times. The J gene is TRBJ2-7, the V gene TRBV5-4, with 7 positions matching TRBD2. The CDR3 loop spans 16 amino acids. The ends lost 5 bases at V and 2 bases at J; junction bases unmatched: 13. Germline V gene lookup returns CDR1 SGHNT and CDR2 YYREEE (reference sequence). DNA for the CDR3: TGTGCCAGCAGACCCTCATCCGGGAGGAGTGCCTACGAGCAGTACTTC. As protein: CASRPSSGRSAYEQYF.

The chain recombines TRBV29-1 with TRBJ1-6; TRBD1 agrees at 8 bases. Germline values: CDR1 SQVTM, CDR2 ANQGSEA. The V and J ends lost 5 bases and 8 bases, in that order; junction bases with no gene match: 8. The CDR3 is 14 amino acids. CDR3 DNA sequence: TGCAGCGTTAAACAGGGGGGCCTTTATTCACCCCTCCACTTT. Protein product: CSVKQGGLYSPLHF.

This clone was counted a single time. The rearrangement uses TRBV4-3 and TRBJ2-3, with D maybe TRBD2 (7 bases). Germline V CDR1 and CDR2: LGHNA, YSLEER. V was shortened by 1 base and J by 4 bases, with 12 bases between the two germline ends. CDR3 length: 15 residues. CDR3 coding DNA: TGCGCCAGCAGCCAAGCCGGGGGGCCGCCAGATACGCAGTATTTT. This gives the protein CASSQAGGPPDTQYF.

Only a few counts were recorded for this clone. The CDR3 is CASSRGQGRHEQYF. The DNA of the CDR3 is TGTGCCAGCAGCCGAGGACAGGGTCGCCACGAGCAGTACTTC. The V call is TRBV9, the J call TRBJ2-7; 8 positions agree with TRBD1. Germline CDR1 reads SGDLS; CDR2 reads YYNGEE. The CDR3 loop spans 14 amino acids. The V segment lost 4 bases and the J segment 5 bases; nucleotides outside the gene matches: 8.

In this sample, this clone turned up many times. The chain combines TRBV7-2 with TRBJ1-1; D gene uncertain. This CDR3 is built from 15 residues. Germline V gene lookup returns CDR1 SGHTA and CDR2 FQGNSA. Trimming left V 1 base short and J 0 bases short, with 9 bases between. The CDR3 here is CASSLVSQVNTEAFF. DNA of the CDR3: TGTGCCAGCAGCTTAGTGAGTCAGGTGAACACTGAAGCTTTCTTT.

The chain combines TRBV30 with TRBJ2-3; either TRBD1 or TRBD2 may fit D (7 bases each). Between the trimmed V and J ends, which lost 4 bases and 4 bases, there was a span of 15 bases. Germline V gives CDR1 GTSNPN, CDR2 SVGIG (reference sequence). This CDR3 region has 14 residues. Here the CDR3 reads CAWTRGGTADTQYF. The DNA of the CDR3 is TGTGCCTGGACCAGGGGGGGGACTGCAGATACGCAGTATTTT.

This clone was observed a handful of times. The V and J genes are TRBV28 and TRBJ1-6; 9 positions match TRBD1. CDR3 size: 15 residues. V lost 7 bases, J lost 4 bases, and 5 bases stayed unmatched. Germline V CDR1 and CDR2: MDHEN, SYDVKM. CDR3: CASNLGQGYNSPLHF. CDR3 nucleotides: TGTGCCAGCAACCTTGGACAGGGGTATAATTCACCCCTCCACTTT.

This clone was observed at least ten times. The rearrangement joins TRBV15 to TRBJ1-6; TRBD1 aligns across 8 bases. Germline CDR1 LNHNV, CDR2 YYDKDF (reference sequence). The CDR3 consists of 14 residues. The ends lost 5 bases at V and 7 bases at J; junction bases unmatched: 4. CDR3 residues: CATSADRGNSPLHF. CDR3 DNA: TGTGCCACCAGCGCCGACAGGGGCAATTCACCCCTCCACTTT.

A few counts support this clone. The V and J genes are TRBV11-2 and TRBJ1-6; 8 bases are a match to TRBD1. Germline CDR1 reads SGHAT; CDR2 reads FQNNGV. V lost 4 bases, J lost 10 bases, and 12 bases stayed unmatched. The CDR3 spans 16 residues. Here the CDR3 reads CASSSLRTGRGSPLHF. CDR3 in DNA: TGTGCCAGCAGCTCACTTCGGACAGGGAGGGGATCACCCCTCCACTTT.

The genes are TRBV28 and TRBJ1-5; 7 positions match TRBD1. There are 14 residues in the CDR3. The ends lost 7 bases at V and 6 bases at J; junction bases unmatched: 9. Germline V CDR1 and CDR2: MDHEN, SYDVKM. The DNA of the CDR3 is TGTGCCAGCACCGGACGACAGGGCCCTCAGCCCCAGCATTTT. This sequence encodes CASTGRQGPQPQHF.

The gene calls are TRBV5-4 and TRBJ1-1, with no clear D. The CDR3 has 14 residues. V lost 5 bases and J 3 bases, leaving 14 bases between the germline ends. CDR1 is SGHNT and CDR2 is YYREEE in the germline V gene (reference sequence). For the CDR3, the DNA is TGTGCCAGCAGGGTCCAACTCCTTGACACTGAAGCTTTCTTT. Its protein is CASRVQLLDTEAFF.

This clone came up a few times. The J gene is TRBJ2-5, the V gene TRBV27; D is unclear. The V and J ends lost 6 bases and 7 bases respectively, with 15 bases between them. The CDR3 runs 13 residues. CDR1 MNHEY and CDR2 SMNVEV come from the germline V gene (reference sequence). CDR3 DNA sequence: TGTGCCAGCAGATTCGGGCTCTATGGGACCCAGTACTTC. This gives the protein CASRFGLYGTQYF.

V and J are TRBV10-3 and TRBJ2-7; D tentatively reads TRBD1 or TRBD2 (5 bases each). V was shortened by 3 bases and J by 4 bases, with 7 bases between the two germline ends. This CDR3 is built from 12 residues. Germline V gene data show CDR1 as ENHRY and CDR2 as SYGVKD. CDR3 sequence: CAISEGEYEQYF. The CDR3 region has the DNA TGTGCCATCAGTGAAGGGGAGTACGAGCAGTACTTC.

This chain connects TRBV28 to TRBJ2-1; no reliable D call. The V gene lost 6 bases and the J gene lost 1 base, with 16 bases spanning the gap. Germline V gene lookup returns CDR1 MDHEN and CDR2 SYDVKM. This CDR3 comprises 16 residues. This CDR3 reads CASSITLDVSYNEQFF. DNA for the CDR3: TGTGCCAGCAGCATTACGTTGGACGTGTCCTACAATGAGCAGTTCTTC.

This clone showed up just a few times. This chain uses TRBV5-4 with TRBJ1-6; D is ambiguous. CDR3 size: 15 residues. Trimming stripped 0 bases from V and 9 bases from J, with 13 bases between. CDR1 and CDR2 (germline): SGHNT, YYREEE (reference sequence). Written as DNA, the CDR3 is TGTGCCAGCAGCTTGGACTGGGCCCCGGGTTCACCCCTCCACTTT. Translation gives CASSLDWAPGSPLHF.

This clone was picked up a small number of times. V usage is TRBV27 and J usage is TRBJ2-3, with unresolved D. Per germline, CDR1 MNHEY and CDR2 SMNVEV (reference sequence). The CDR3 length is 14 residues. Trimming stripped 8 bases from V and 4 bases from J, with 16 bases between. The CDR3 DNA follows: TGTGCCAGCCGTCTATCGCCCCGGGCAGATACGCAGTATTTT. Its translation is CASRLSPRADTQYF.

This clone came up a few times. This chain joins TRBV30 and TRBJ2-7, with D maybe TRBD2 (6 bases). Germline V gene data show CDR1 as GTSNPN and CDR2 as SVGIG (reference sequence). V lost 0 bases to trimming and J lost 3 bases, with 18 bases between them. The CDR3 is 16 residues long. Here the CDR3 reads CAWSVLQGLTLYEQYF. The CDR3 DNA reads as TGTGCCTGGAGTGTACTGCAGGGACTCACCCTCTACGAGCAGTACTTC. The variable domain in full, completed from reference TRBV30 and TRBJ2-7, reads SQTIHQWPATLVQPVGSPLSLECTVEGTSNPNLYWYRQAAGRGLQLLFYSVGIGQISSEVPQNLSASRPQDRQFILSSKKLLLSDSGFYLCAWSVLQGLTLYEQYFGPGTRLTVT.

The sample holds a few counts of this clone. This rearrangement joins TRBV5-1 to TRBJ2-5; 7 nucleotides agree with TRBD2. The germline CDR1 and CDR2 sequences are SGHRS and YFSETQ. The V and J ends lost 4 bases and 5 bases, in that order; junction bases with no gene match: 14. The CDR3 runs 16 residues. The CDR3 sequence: CASSPQGLTFTETQYF. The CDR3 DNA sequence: TGCGCCAGCAGCCCCCAGGGACTAACATTTACGGAGACCCAGTACTTC.

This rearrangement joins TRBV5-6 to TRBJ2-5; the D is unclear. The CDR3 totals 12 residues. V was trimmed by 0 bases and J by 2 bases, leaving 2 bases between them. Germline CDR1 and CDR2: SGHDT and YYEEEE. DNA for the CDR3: TGTGCCAGCAGCTTGGTACAAGAGACCCAGTACTTC. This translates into CASSLVQETQYF.